This T cell receptor beta chain was obtained from a study of cytomegalovirus exposure and HLA in healthy donors. Findings and limits, study-wide: Follow-up analysis later connected one missense variant in DCLRE1C with trimming of TCR beta V- and J-genes.

This clone is a singleton in its sample. Its antigen is still unknown. The PCR used 60 Vbeta and 13 Jbeta primers. As processed by the authors: Among the unique TCR beta chains that a later analysis counted, about 85 million in all, roughly 11 million were shared. The data were produced by immunoSEQ multiplex PCR, yet TCRdb's version contains in-frame clones alone and is incomplete. The DNA was the basis for D and trimming; V, J and clone size are from that table. This sample yields some 200,000 clones, of which over 65% are seen a single time; 2.9% belongs to the top ten. The sequenced sample was PBMCs. The receptor comes from a woman aged 30 to 39 in good health and CMV-seronegative.

The CDR3 bases are TGTGCCAGCAGCTTTGGCGGGGGGGCGGTCAATGAGCAGTTCTTC. It yields the protein CASSFGGGAVNEQFF. V is TRBV5-4 and J is TRBJ2-1; 9 bases line up with TRBD2. Unmatched junction bases numbered 6, after V lost 2 bases and J lost 6 bases. This CDR3 has 15 amino acids. Germline CDR1 is SGHNT and CDR2 is YYREEE (reference sequence).